What follows describes a single T cell receptor beta chain. Its matching antigen is unknown. This sample is drawn from a study of cytomegalovirus exposure and HLA in healthy donors. Study at large: Findings of an earlier analysis included about 100 million unique TCR beta sequences from 180 million or so T cells. Study-wide results and limits: The classifier was said to identify cytomegalovirus status with high specificity and sensitivity.

PCR used 60 Vbeta primers and 13 Jbeta primers. Using immunoSEQ multiplex PCR, the repertoire was profiled, and TCRdb retains in-frame clones only, with some absent. The sample holds approximately 100,000 clones; 74% are singletons and the top ten take approximately 2%. The CDR3 extends over 14 amino acids. In germline, CDR1 is GTSNPN, CDR2 SVGIG (reference sequence). The sequence came from a human donor in good health. The rearrangement joins TRBV30 to TRBJ1-4, with unresolved D. Material for sequencing was PBMCs. CDR3 bases: TGTGCTTACCAAACCGGGATCCGGGCCGAAAAACTGTTTTTT. Amino acid sequence: CAYQTGIRAEKLFF. Drawing the rest from reference TRBV30 and TRBJ1-4, the complete variable domain is SQTIHQWPATLVQPVGSPLSLECTVEGTSNPNLYWYRQAAGRGLQLLFYSVGIGQISSEVPQNLSASRPQDRQFILSSKKLLLSDSGFYLCAYQTGIRAEKLFFGSGTQLSVL.